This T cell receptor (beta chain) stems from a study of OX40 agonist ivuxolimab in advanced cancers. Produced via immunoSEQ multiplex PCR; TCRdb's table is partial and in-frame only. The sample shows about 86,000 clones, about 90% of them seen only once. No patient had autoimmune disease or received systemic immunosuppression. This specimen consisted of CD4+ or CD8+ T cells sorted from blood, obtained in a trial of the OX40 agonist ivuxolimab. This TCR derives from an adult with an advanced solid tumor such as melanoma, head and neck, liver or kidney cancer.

The CDR3 protein is CASSGPQGSSARQPQHF. The CDR3 nucleotides read TGTGCCAGTAGCGGACCTCAGGGGTCGAGTGCTAGACAGCCCCAGCATTTT. The chain has TRBV19 and TRBJ1-5; possibly TRBD1 for D (6 bases). The CDR3 has 17 residues. CDR1 is LNHDA, CDR2 SQIVND, per germline (reference sequence). V lost 6 bases, J lost 7 bases, and 25 bases lay in between.